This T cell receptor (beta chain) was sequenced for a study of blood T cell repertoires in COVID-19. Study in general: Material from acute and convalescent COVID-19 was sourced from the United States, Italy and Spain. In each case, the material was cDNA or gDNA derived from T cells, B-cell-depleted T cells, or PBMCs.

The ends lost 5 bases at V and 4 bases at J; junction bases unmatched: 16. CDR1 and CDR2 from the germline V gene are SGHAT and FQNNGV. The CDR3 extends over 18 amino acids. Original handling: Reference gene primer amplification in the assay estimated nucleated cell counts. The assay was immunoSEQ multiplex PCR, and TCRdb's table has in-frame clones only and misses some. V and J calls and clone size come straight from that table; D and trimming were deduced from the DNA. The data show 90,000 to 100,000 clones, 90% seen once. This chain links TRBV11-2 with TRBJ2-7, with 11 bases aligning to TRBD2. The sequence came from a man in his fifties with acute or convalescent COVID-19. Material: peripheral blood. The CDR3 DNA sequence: TGTGCCAGCAGCCTGTGGACTAGCGGGCCCGTTCGCGTTTACGAGCAGTACTTC. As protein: CASSLWTSGPVRVYEQYF. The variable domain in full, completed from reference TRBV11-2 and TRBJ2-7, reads EAGVAQSPRYKIIEKRQSVAFWCNPISGHATLYWYQQILGQGPKLLIQFQNNGVVDDSQLPKDRFSAERLKGVDSTLKIQPAKLEDSAVYLCASSLWTSGPVRVYEQYFGPGTRLTVT.